The present entry profiles one TCR beta chain with its context. What it binds is not known. Sequencing used immunoSEQ multiplex PCR; TCRdb keeps in-frame clones, though not all of them. Found here are 120,000 to 150,000 clones, roughly nine tenths of them singletons; the top ten hold under 2%. V was trimmed by 3 bases and J by 6 bases, leaving 12 bases between them. The CDR3 runs 14 residues. Germline V gene sequence: CDR1 LNHDA, CDR2 SQIVND (reference sequence). This entry belongs to a study of T cell responses to AZD1222 COVID-19 vaccine. Study-wide results and caveats: Sampled repertoires all dated from after the peak T cell response. A mostly white British donor set with more females was recruited, and clonal diversity was possibly underestimated. Spike-spanning, vaccine-associated CD4 TCRs were dominant at 160-218 and 743-854. Elevations in Spike-specific TCR breadth and depth followed administration of two AZD1222 doses.

V gene TRBV19 combines with J gene TRBJ2-1; D uncertain. This TCR came from an adult who received the AZD1222 COVID-19 vaccine. The sample was peripheral blood, taken 28 days after the second AZD1222 dose. CDR3 sequence: CASSIRLLGNEQFF. In DNA form, the CDR3 reads TGTGCCAGTAGTATCCGGCTCCTAGGCAATGAGCAGTTCTTC.